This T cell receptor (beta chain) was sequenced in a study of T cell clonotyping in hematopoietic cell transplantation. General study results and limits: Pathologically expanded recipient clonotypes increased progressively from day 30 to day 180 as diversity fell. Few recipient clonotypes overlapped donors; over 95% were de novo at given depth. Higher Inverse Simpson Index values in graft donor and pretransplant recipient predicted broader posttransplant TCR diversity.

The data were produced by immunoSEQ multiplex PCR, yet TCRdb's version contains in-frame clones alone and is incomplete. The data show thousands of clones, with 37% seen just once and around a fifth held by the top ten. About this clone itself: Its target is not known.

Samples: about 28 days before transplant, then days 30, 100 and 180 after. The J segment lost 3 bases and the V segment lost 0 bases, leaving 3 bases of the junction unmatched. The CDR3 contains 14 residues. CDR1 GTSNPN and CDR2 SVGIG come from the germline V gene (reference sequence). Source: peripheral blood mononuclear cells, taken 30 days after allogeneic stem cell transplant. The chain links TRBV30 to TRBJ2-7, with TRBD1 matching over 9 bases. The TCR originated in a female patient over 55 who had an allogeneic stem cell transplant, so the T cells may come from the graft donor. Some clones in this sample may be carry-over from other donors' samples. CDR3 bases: TGTGCCTGGAGTGTAGGGACAGGGCTCTACGAGCAGTACTTC. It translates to CAWSVGTGLYEQYF.